This entry concerns a single T cell receptor (beta chain). No cognate antigen has been identified for it. One base away there is no much larger clone; base qualities are not given. This specimen comes from a study of T cell responses to AZD1222 COVID-19 vaccine (dated by TCRdb to the early 2020s). About the investigation overall: TCR sequencing was performed for fewer than 250 trial participants, of whom about 200 were given two doses of AZD1222 and around 25 were given two doses of MenACWY control vaccine. Trial participants were enrolled into age subgroups of 18-55, 56-69 and 70-plus years, which contained 148, 28 and 57 TCR-sequenced participants, respectively.

Germline trimming: 5 bases from V, 4 bases from J; junction bases outside gene matches: 8. From a lookup of the germline V gene, CDR1 and CDR2 are SGHVS and FQNEAQ. The CDR3, cysteine through phenylalanine, is 14 amino acids long. Only the CDR3 portion is preserved as DNA: 42 bases, with reading frame beginning at the first base. General study outcomes and caveats: After two AZD1222 doses, spike-specific TCR breadth and depth were significantly higher than at day 0 and than in MenACWY recipients. Participants were mostly white British, with more females than males. The authors suggested clonal diversity may have been underestimated. Vaccine-associated CD4 TCRs spanned the whole spike protein, with dominant responses in regions 160-218 and 743-854. Only a handful of AZD1222 recipients were SARS-CoV-2 seropositive at baseline, limiting conclusions about previously exposed vaccinees. Nearly half of unique spike-specific TCRs reportedly recognized epitopes outside regions mutated in the B.1.351 and B.1.1.7 variants. The 56-69-year group was small, and its depth increase did not reach significance, likely because of low power. Because no day 14 peak-response samples were available, repertoires were characterized only after the peak T cell response.

The CDR3 regions of human TCRbeta chains were analyzed by immunosequencing. In the source study's methods: Repertoire TCRs were checked for matches against a reference library of SARS-CoV-2-specific TCRs that had been generated using the MIRA antigen-specificity platform. Breadth was defined as the fraction of unique TCRs that were SARS-CoV-2-associated. Depth was defined as the fraction of total T cells that were SARS-CoV-2-associated. Using the MIRA data, every spike-specific TCR was mapped to the spike region that the TCR reacted to and assigned to either a CD4 or a CD8 class. Log10-transformed breadth and depth values were compared by one-way ANOVA with Sidak's multiple comparisons tests. This is the immuneACCESS table as TCRdb keeps it, with only in-frame sequences that have V and J called. A part of the clones is gone; compared with another copy, unresolved V genes explain less than half, and the rest is unexplained. V, J and clone size reflect that table, while D and trimming were determined from the DNA. The sample yields roughly 70,000 clones; around nine tenths were counted once. The ten largest clones capture 6.3% of the sample.

In light of the paper, this sample's time point label describes: about 28 days (+/-7) after the second vaccine dose. The sample's treatment or condition, from its label and the paper: meningococcal conjugate vaccine given as trial control. Samples from vaccinated people were obtained from the UK trials COV001 and COV002, which included a single-blind randomized controlled phase 2/3 trial of AZD1222 (ChAdOx1 nCoV-19) in healthy adults. For TCRbeta chain sequencing, PBMC samples were collected from trial participants at day 0 and at day 28 after the second dose. Here the sequenced sample was peripheral blood, taken 28 days after the second dose of the MenACWY control vaccine. The V and J genes are TRBV7-8 and TRBJ2-7, and 7 bases in between align with TRBD2. This clonotype was sampled from an adult who received the MenACWY meningococcal vaccine as a control. The DNA reads as follows: TGTGCCAGCAGCGTAAACCCTAGCGGTTACGAGCAGTACTTC. Its translation reads: CASSVNPSGYEQYF.